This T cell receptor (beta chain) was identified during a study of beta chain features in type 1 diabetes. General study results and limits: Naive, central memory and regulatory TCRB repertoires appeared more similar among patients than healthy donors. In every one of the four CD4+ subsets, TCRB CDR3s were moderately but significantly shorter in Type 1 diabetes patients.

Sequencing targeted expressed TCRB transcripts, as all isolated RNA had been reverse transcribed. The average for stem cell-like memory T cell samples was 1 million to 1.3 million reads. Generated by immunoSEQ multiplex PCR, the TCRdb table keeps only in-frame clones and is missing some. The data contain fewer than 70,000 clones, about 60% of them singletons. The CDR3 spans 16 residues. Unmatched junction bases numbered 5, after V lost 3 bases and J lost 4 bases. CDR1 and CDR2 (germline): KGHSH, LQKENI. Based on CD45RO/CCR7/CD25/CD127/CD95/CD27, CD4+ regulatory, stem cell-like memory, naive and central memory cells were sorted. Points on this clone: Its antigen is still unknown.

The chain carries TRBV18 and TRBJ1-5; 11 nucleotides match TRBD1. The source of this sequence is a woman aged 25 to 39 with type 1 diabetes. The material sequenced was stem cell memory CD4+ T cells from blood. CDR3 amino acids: CASSPTGTGGNQPQHF. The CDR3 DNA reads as TGTGCCAGCTCACCGACCGGGACAGGGGGGAATCAGCCCCAGCATTTT.